Each of the 21 T cell receptor beta chains below was sequenced from the same sample in a study of control samples from healthy donors and cancer patients. Generated by immunoSEQ multiplex PCR, the TCRdb table keeps only in-frame clones and is missing some. The data contain about 130,000 clones, around 93% of them singletons. The sequenced material came from PBMCs. The source of these receptors is a man in his forties or fifties with head and neck cancer.

The chain links TRBV10-3 to TRBJ1-1, with 7 bases identical to TRBD1. The CDR3 is 11 residues long. Unmatched junction bases numbered 9, after V lost 10 bases and J lost 10 bases. Per germline, CDR1 ENHRY and CDR2 SYGVKD. The CDR3 loop is CATRDRVAAFF. The DNA of the CDR3 is TGTGCCACCAGAGACAGGGTAGCAGCTTTCTTT.

The CDR3 is CASSLDGQIPNYGYTF. CDR3 coding DNA: TGTGCCAGCAGCTTAGATGGACAGATACCTAACTATGGCTACACCTTC. This chain uses TRBV7-2 with TRBJ1-2, with a weak D call TRBD1 (6 bases). V dropped 1 base and J dropped 0 bases, with 12 bases sitting between them. Germline V gene data show CDR1 as SGHTA and CDR2 as FQGNSA. This CDR3 region has 16 residues.

V and J are TRBV7-9 and TRBJ1-1, with D possibly matching TRBD1 (6 bases). Germline assignment: CDR1 SEHNR and CDR2 FQNEAQ (reference sequence). This CDR3 comprises 17 residues. Trimming pared 1 base from V and 0 bases from J, leaving 15 bases between. CDR3 bases: TGTGCCAGCAGCTTAGTTAGTGTGGGGGCACTGAACACTGAAGCTTTCTTT. Its translation: CASSLVSVGALNTEAFF.

V and J are TRBV30 and TRBJ1-1; D might be TRBD1 (5 bases). CDR3 length: 14 amino acids. Germline CDR1 reads GTSNPN; CDR2 reads SVGIG (reference sequence). V lost 3 bases to trimming and J lost 4 bases, with 15 bases between them. In DNA form, the CDR3 reads TGTGCCTGGAGGCCTACGATAGGGGTCACTGAAGCTTTCTTT. Amino acid sequence: CAWRPTIGVTEAFF.

V and J are TRBV7-8 and TRBJ1-1; D call uncertain. The CDR3 is 19 amino acids. Looked up from germline, CDR1 is SGHVS and CDR2 is FQNEAQ. V lost 1 base, J lost 1 base, and 22 bases lay in between. The DNA for the CDR3 is TGTGCCAGCAGCTTAGTGGGTTTTACGGCCCCCATTTCGAACACTGAAGCTTTCTTT. Protein: CASSLVGFTAPISNTEAFF.

This rearrangement joins TRBV5-4 to TRBJ1-3; D is undetermined. The ends were cut back, 3 bases at V and 1 base at J, with 17 bases in the middle. Germline V gene data show CDR1 as SGHNT and CDR2 as YYREEE (reference sequence). This CDR3 region has 17 residues. CDR3 sequence (DNA): TGTGCCAGCAGCTCTCGTTTGGGCAGTGAGTCTGGAAACACCATATATTTT. Its translation: CASSSRLGSESGNTIYF.

V usage is TRBV7-3 and J usage is TRBJ1-3; D not certain. V lost 5 bases to trimming and J lost 4 bases, with 18 bases between them. Germline assignment: CDR1 SGHTA and CDR2 FQGTGA. This CDR3 has 16 amino acids. The CDR3 spells CASSPNPPGAGNTIYF. CDR3 coding DNA: TGTGCCAGCAGCCCCAACCCACCGGGAGCCGGAAACACCATATATTTT.

The chain joins TRBV5-5 to TRBJ2-3; D unresolved. The germline V gene encodes CDR1 SGHKS and CDR2 YYEKEE (reference sequence). This CDR3 has 14 residues. Trimming shortened V by 2 bases and J by 2 bases, and 9 bases separated the two germline ends. DNA for the CDR3: TGTGCCAGCAGCTTTTCCGGGTCCACAGATACGCAGTATTTT. Residues: CASSFSGSTDTQYF.

The V and J genes are TRBV5-4 and TRBJ2-7, with 7 positions matching TRBD2. The V gene end was trimmed by 2 bases and the J gene end by 4 bases; junction bases not matched to a gene: 9. Germline CDR1 is SGHNT and CDR2 is YYREEE (reference sequence). This CDR3 contains 15 residues. CDR3 amino acids: CASSFGPTGGYEQYF. The CDR3, as DNA: TGTGCCAGCAGCTTCGGGCCAACCGGGGGGTACGAGCAGTACTTC.

In the case of this clone: Distinct nucleotide sequences in the sample also encode this CDR3. This sequence joins TRBV6-5 and TRBJ1-2; tentatively, D is TRBD1 (6 bases). Trimming cost V 5 bases and J 3 bases, with 10 bases left between them. This CDR3 has 13 residues. The germline V gene has CDR1 MNHEY and CDR2 SVGAGI. The DNA for the CDR3 is TGTGCCAGCAGTAGGGGGACCGACTATGGCTACACCTTC. It translates to CASSRGTDYGYTF.

This rearrangement joins TRBV9 to TRBJ1-2; TRBD1 matches 7 bases. Per germline, CDR1 SGDLS and CDR2 YYNGEE. V shed 0 bases and J 2 bases; nucleotides not matched to a gene: 1. The CDR3 has 14 residues. The CDR3: CASSVGDRNYGYTF. CDR3 nucleotides: TGTGCCAGCAGCGTAGGGGACAGAAACTATGGCTACACCTTC. The whole variable domain, filled in from reference TRBV9 and TRBJ1-2, reads DSGVTQTPKHLITATGQRVTLRCSPRSGDLSVYWYQQSLDQGLQFLIQYYNGEERAKGNILERFSAQQFPDLHSELNLSSLELGDSALYFCASSVGDRNYGYTFGSGTRLTVV.

This chain links TRBV6-5 with TRBJ1-1, with 8 positions matching TRBD1. J lost 3 bases, V lost 6 bases, and 3 bases had no gene match. The CDR3 length is 13 residues. CDR1 and CDR2 from the germline V gene are MNHEY and SVGAGI. CDR3 nucleotides: TGTGCCAGCAGAGCAGGGGGCGACACTGAAGCTTTCTTT. Protein sequence: CASRAGGDTEAFF.

The J gene is TRBJ1-5, the V gene TRBV6-2 or TRBV6-3; D perhaps matches TRBD1 (6 bases). CDR3 length: 15 residues. CDR1 is MNHEY and CDR2 is SVGEGT in the germline V gene. Trimming pared 3 bases from V and 3 bases from J, leaving 12 bases between. CDR3 protein: CASSYSGGVNQPQHF. DNA for the CDR3: TGTGCCAGCAGTTATTCCGGGGGCGTCAATCAGCCCCAGCATTTT.

Here the CDR3 reads CASSEGAGGYNEQFF. Here the CDR3 DNA reads TGTGCCAGCAGTGAAGGAGCGGGGGGATACAATGAGCAGTTCTTC. The chain uses TRBV2 and TRBJ2-1; 9 nucleotides align to TRBD2. V lost 1 base to trimming and J lost 4 bases; unmatched junction nucleotides: 2. Germline-derived CDR1 and CDR2 are SNHLY and FYNNEI. This CDR3 has 15 amino acids.

V gene TRBV19 combines with J gene TRBJ1-2, with TRBD1 as a possible D gene (5 bases). V was trimmed by 3 bases and J by 0 bases, leaving 23 bases between them. CDR1 is LNHDA and CDR2 is SQIVND in the germline V gene (reference sequence). The CDR3 totals 19 residues. CDR3 sequence: CASSMDAGTLRKANYGYTF. CDR3 sequence (DNA): TGTGCCAGTAGTATGGACGCCGGGACTTTAAGGAAAGCTAACTATGGCTACACCTTC. Looking up the rest from reference TRBV19 and TRBJ1-2 gives the full variable domain: DGGITQSPKYLFRKEGQNVTLSCEQNLNHDAMYWYRQDPGQGLRLIYYSQIVNDFQKGDIAEGYSVSREKKESFPLTVTSAQKNPTAFYLCASSMDAGTLRKANYGYTFGSGTRLTVV.

The chain recombines TRBV12-3 or TRBV12-4 with TRBJ2-2; no reliable D call. This CDR3 has 12 amino acids. Trimming pared 6 bases from V and 4 bases from J, leaving 6 bases between. In DNA, the CDR3 is TGTGCCAGCAGCTTCGGCACCGGGGAGCTGTTTTTT. Its protein product is CASSFGTGELFF.

The CDR3 here is CASSSPSGEKLFF. Here the CDR3 DNA reads TGCGCCAGCAGCAGCCCCTCGGGTGAAAAACTGTTTTTT. This chain uses TRBV5-1 with TRBJ1-4; D remains ambiguous. CDR3 length: 13 residues. The V gene lost 4 bases and the J gene lost 7 bases, with 11 bases spanning the gap. Germline CDR1 reads SGHRS; CDR2 reads YFSETQ.

The chain carries TRBV6-1 and TRBJ2-3; no clear D. This CDR3 region has 14 residues. The germline V and J ends were trimmed by 3 bases and 3 bases, with 10 bases remaining between them. Germline V lookup: CDR1 MNHNS, CDR2 SASEGT. Here the CDR3 DNA reads TGTGCCAGCAGTGAGGGAATGGTAACAGATACGCAGTATTTT. This translates into CASSEGMVTDTQYF.

V is TRBV6-5 and J is TRBJ1-4; TRBD1 is a possible D gene (5 bases). Germline CDR1 MNHEY, CDR2 SVGAGI. The CDR3 has 15 residues. The V gene lost 6 bases and the J gene lost 7 bases, with 18 bases spanning the gap. CDR3 in amino acids: CASSVNPGGSEKLFF. The CDR3 coding sequence is TGTGCCAGCAGCGTTAACCCCGGGGGATCTGAAAAACTGTTTTTT.

The J gene is TRBJ1-6, the V gene TRBV27; a possible D gene is TRBD1 (5 bases). Germline V lookup: CDR1 MNHEY, CDR2 SMNVEV (reference sequence). CDR3 length: 14 amino acids. V lost 2 bases and J lost 13, with 15 bases in between. The CDR3 nucleotides are TGTGCCAGCAGTTTAGGTTGGGGTAGGGACCCCCTCCACTTT. Its protein product is CASSLGWGRDPLHF.

The chain carries TRBV6-2 or TRBV6-3 and TRBJ2-2; 11 bases are shared with TRBD2. CDR1 is MNHEY and CDR2 is SVGEGT in the germline V gene. V lost 5 bases, J lost 3 bases, and 5 bases stayed unmatched. CDR3 size: 16 residues. CDR3 DNA: TGTGCCAGCAGTGACTTAGCGGGGGGGGACACCGGGGAGCTGTTTTTT. Protein: CASSDLAGGDTGELFF.